This T cell receptor (beta chain) is from a study of T cells in Graves' hyperthyroidism and ophthalmopathy. Background on the study: Blood was drawn when the patient was first diagnosed and still untreated.

Study results and limitations: Most thyroid-expanded clonotypes above 0.001 were also found in blood.

This clonotype was seen many times. What it binds is not known. Fresh peripheral blood, more than 8 ml of it, supplied the PBMCs. TCR beta CDR3 region amplification was performed from RNA transcripts. First-round RT-PCR with HTBI primers amplified the TCR CDR3 region. One entry per CDR3 protein, called by TCRdb with MiXCR from the multiplex PCR reads. In the table there are 300,000 to 350,000 distinct CDR3 sequences, around 18% of which are singletons. The source is a woman aged 40 to 49 with Graves' ophthalmopathy. The sequenced material came from blood.

The CDR3 here is CASSKDRFNSPLHF. In nucleotides, the CDR3 is TGTGCCAGCAGTAAGGACAGGTTTAATTCACCCCTCCACTTT. The J gene is TRBJ1-6, the V gene TRBV2; 7 nucleotides align to TRBD1. Germline values: CDR1 SNHLY, CDR2 FYNNEI. The ends lost 5 bases at V and 6 bases at J; junction bases unmatched: 4. The CDR3 runs 14 residues. The full variable domain, its missing parts supplied by reference TRBV2 and TRBJ1-6, is EPEVTQTPSHQVTQMGQEVILRCVPISNHLYFYWYRQILGQKVEFLVSFYNNEISEKSEIFDDQFSVERPDGSNFTLKIRSTKLEDSAMYFCASSKDRFNSPLHFGNGTRLTVT.